This T cell receptor (beta chain) was retrieved from a study of PD-1 blockade in classical Hodgkin lymphoma. With no exception, relapse followed autologous stem cell transplantation in all patients, and brentuximab vedotin exposure varied. Clones were sequenced by immunoSEQ multiplex PCR, and TCRdb holds only the in-frame ones, with some missing. This repertoire shows 25,000 to 35,000 clones, around 78% found once; its top ten account for about a fifth. CDR3 length: 13 residues. Germline V gene data show CDR1 as SNHLY and CDR2 as FYNNEI. The trim removed 6 bases at V and 7 bases at J, leaving 9 bases unmatched.

The source material was peripheral blood mononuclear cells (PBMCs), sampled before the second cycle of nivolumab. The V call is TRBV2, the J call TRBJ2-7, with 7 bases aligning to TRBD2. The receptor comes from a human donor with classical Hodgkin lymphoma. CDR3 region: CASRRGRAGEQYF. In nucleotides, the CDR3 is TGTGCCAGCAGACGAGGGAGGGCCGGAGAGCAGTACTTC.